This T cell receptor beta chain was documented in a study of cytomegalovirus exposure and HLA in healthy donors. Use of 60 Vbeta and 13 Jbeta primers characterized the PCR. TCRdb's copy holds only in-frame clones and misses some; the assay was immunoSEQ multiplex PCR. The table includes 150,000 to 200,000 clones, less than 80% detected once. The CDR3 is 15 amino acids. J gave up 8 bases and V 6 bases, and 12 bases lay outside the gene matches. Germline CDR1 MNHEY, CDR2 SVGAGI. In regard to this clone: No antigen is known for it.

The study's findings and limits: In an earlier analysis, in roughly 600 donors, most V segments appeared productive either ~90% or ~30% of the time. Some highly shared sequence variants likely arose as a pipeline artifact. The classifier, whose performance was assessed in both the original and validation cohorts, reportedly diagnosed cytomegalovirus status with high specificity and sensitivity. Of the V segments, some could not be distinguished, including TRBV6-2 and TRBV6-3, and were excluded.

This chain uses TRBV6-5 with TRBJ1-4; 7 bases map to TRBD1. Sequencing was done on a sample of PBMCs. This TCR was sampled from a middle-aged man in good health and CMV-seronegative. The CDR3 is CASRDADRVGEKLFF. The DNA of the CDR3 is TGTGCCAGCAGGGACGCCGACAGGGTGGGGGAAAAACTGTTTTTT.